This TCR beta chain was sequenced during a study of T-cell memory formation after mild COVID-19. This CDR3 has 13 residues. V lost 7 bases and J lost 6, with 14 bases in between. From germline, CDR1 is SNHLY and CDR2 FYNNEI. From the 5' RACE reads, TCRdb called clonotypes with MiXCR, one entry per CDR3 protein. The table records 400,000 to 450,000 distinct CDR3 sequences, 18% of them present only once. Study findings and constraints: The finding that pre-infection memory included some responding clones suggested that cross-reactive memory joined.

Comments on this clonotype: Its antigen is unidentified.

This chain joins TRBV2 and TRBJ2-3; D is undetermined. The material sequenced was PBMCs or a T cell subset sorted from them (not recorded which). This clonotype was obtained from a man aged 18-30 years who had mild COVID-19 (a few samples of this study predate the infection). Cell type and time point are not known. CDR3 loop: CASIPRQTDTQYF. DNA of the CDR3: TGTGCCAGCATACCGCGACAAACCGATACGCAGTATTTT.